This TCR beta chain was sequenced in a study of T cell responses to AZD1222 COVID-19 vaccine. Pooled samples include second doses given at about 4 or 12 weeks. This clone came up once. Its specificity is not known. General study findings and limits: The CD4 TCRs associated with vaccination extended across spike and predominated at 160-218 and 743-854. Spike-specific TCR repertoires showed rising breadth and depth after two AZD1222 doses. Among spike-specific TCRs, nearly half reportedly target unmutated variant regions.

Using immunoSEQ multiplex PCR, the repertoire was profiled, and TCRdb retains in-frame clones only, with some absent. The sample contains about 180,000 clones, about nine tenths of which appear only once. The CDR3 is 15 residues long. Looked up from germline, CDR1 is MGHRA and CDR2 is YSYEKL. V gave up 3 bases and J gave up 2 bases, with 14 bases separating them. The TCR originated in an adult who received the AZD1222 COVID-19 vaccine. The chain joins TRBV4-1 to TRBJ2-7; D could derive from TRBD1 or TRBD2 (5 bases each). Sequences were derived from peripheral blood, sampled 28 days after the second AZD1222 dose. The CDR3 loop reads CASSQVVGRTYEQYF. The CDR3 bases are TGCGCCAGCAGCCAGGTGGTGGGACGGACCTACGAGCAGTACTTC.